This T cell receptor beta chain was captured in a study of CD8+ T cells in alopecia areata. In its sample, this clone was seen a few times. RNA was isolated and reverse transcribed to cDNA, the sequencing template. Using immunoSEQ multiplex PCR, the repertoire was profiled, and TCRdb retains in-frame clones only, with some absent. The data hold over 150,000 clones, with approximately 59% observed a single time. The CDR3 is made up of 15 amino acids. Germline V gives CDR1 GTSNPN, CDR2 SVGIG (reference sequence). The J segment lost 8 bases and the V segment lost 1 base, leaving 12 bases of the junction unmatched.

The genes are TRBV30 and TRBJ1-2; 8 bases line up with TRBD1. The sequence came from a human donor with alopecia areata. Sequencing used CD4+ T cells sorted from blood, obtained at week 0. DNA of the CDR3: TGTGCCTGGAGTGGGGGTGACAGGGGCTTCGGAGGCTACACCTTC. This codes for CAWSGGDRGFGGYTF.